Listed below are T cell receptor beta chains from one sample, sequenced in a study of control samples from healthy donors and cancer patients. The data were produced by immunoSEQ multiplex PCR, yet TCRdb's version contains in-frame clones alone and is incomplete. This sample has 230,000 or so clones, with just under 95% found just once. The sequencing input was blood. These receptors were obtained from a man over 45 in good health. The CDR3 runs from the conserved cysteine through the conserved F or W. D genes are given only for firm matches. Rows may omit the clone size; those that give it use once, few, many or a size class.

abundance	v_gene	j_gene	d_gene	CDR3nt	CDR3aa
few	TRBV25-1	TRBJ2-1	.	TGTGCCAGCAGCTCACAGGTCGACTCCTACAATGAGCAGTTCTTC	CASSSQVDSYNEQFF
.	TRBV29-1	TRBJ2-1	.	TGCAGCGTTGAACCTACCTTAAACTTACAGCAGTTCTTC	CSVEPTLNLQQFF
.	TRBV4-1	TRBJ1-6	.	TGCGCCAGCAGCCAAGAAACAGAAAATTCACCCCTCCACTTT	CASSQETENSPLHF
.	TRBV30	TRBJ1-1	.	TGTGCCTGGACAGGGGACACTGAAGCTTTCTTT	CAWTGDTEAFF
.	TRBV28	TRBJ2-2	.	TGTGCCAGCAGTTTACATACCAACACCGGGGAGCTGTTTTTT	CASSLHTNTGELFF
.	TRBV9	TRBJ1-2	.	TGTGCCAGCAGCGAGGGTATCAGCTACACCTTC	CASSEGISYTF
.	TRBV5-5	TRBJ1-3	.	TGTGCCAGCAGCTTGGATCTCAGGGTAGGATACACCATATATTTT	CASSLDLRVGYTIYF
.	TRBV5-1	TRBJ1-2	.	TGCGCCAGCAGGGAGGGTATCTATGGCCACACCTTC	CASREGIYGHTF
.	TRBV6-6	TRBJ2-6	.	TGTGCCAGCACCCCCCCAGACCCTGGGGCCAACGTCCTGACTTTC	CASTPPDPGANVLTF
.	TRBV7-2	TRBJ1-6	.	TGTGCCAGCACTCTCTTAGCCTATAATTCACCCCTCCACTTT	CASTLLAYNSPLHF